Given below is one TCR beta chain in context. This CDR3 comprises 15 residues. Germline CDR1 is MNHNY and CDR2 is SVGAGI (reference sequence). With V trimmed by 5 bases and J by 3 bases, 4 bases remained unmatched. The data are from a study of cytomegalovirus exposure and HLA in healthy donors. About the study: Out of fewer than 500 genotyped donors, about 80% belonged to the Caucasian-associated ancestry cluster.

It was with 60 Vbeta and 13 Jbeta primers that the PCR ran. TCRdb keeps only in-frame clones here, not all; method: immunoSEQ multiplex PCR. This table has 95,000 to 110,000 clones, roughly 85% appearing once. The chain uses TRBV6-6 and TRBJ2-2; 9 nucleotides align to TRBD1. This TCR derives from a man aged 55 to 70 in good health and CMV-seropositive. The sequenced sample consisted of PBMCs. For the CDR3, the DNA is TGTGCCAGCAGTCCGGGACAGGGACACACCGGGGAGCTGTTTTTT. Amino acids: CASSPGQGHTGELFF.